This is a list of T cell receptor beta chains from one sample in a study of OX40 agonist ivuxolimab in advanced cancers. Repertoires were generated with immunoSEQ multiplex PCR, while TCRdb's copy carries only in-frame clones and drops some. The sample has fewer than 65,000 clones, 90% seen once. Sequencing was performed on CD4+ or CD8+ T cells sorted from blood, taken in a trial of the OX40 agonist ivuxolimab. All receptors derive from an adult with an advanced solid tumor such as melanoma, head and neck, liver or kidney cancer. The CDR3 runs from the conserved cysteine through the conserved F or W. Each record gives: V gene, D gene, J gene, clone size, CDR3 DNA, CDR3 protein. D genes are given only for firm matches. Clone size is stated in some rows and not others, as once, few, many or a class when expanded.

>TRBV7-9|NA|TRBJ2-3|NA
TGTGCCAGCAGCTTAGCCACAGGGAATCGGGACACAGATACGCAGTATTTT
CASSLATGNRDTDTQYF
>TRBV4-2|TRBD1|TRBJ2-2|few
TGTGCCAGCAGCCAAGCGACAGGGGGAGGCGGGGAGCTGTTTTTT
CASSQATGGGGELFF
>TRBV2|NA|TRBJ2-1|NA
TGTGCCAGCAGAGCCGGGAGCTCCTACAATGAGCAGTTCTTC
CASRAGSSYNEQFF
>TRBV10-3|TRBD2|TRBJ2-1|once
TGTGCCATCAGGGCTGGGGGGGGCTACAATGAGCAGTTCTTC
CAIRAGGGYNEQFF
>TRBV7-6|TRBD1|TRBJ2-2|NA
TGTGCCAGCAGCCCATTGACAGGGGCCACCGGGGAGCTGTTTTTT
CASSPLTGATGELFF
>TRBV7-2|TRBD1|TRBJ2-3|NA
TGTGCCGAGGGGGCAGTGAGCACAGATACGCAGTATTTT
CAEGAVSTDTQYF
>TRBV5-1|NA|TRBJ2-5|NA
TGCGCCAGCAGCTTGAAGGGGCAAGAGACCCAGTACTTC
CASSLKGQETQYF
>TRBV7-8|NA|TRBJ2-7|NA
TGTGCCAGCAGCTTACCAGTTCTGGGCGAGCAGTACTTC
CASSLPVLGEQYF
>TRBV5-4|NA|TRBJ1-6|NA
TGTGCCAGCAGCCCGGCTGAAAGGGGCGATTCACCCCTCCACTTT
CASSPAERGDSPLHF
>TRBV6-1|NA|TRBJ1-3|NA
TGTGCCAGCAGTGAACGTCCGGCGAACTCTGGAAACACCATATATTTT
CASSERPANSGNTIYF
>TRBV11-2|NA|TRBJ2-3|NA
TGTGCCAGCAGCCCTCGGAGTACGCAGTATTTT
CASSPRSTQYF
>TRBV7-6|TRBD2|TRBJ2-1|NA
TGTGCCAGCAGCTTACTCGCGGGAGGGCCGAATGAGCAGTTCTTC
CASSLLAGGPNEQFF
>TRBV11-1|TRBD2|TRBJ2-1|NA
TGTGCCAGCAGCTTAGGGATACTAGCGGGAGAGAGTGAGCAGTTCTTC
CASSLGILAGESEQFF
>TRBV7-2|NA|TRBJ1-1|NA
TGTGCCAGCATCCGGTGGGTAATGGACACTGAAGCTTTCTTT
CASIRWVMDTEAFF
>TRBV9|NA|TRBJ2-7|NA
TGTGCCAGCAGCGTTAGTCAGGAGCCTAGGGAGCAGTACTTC
CASSVSQEPREQYF
>TRBV6-1|NA|TRBJ2-1|once
TGTGCCAGCAGTGAAATTGAGGGTTGGACCTACAATGAGCAGTTCTTC
CASSEIEGWTYNEQFF
>TRBV6-5|TRBD1|TRBJ1-4|NA
TGTGCCAGCAGAAAGCATTTGACAGGGGAAAAACTGTTTTTT
CASRKHLTGEKLFF
>TRBV13|NA|TRBJ1-6|NA
TGTGCCAGCAGCTTTGATCGGCGGGTTCGGAGCTCCTATAATTCACCCCTCCACTTT
CASSFDRRVRSSYNSPLHF
>TRBV2|NA|TRBJ2-7|NA
TGTGCCAGCAGGCGACAGACCTACGAGCAGTACTTC
CASRRQTYEQYF
>TRBV7-9|NA|TRBJ2-2|NA
TGTGCCAGCAGATCCGCCCCCGCCCCCGGGGAGCTGTTTTTT
CASRSAPAPGELFF
>TRBV18|NA|TRBJ1-2|NA
TGTGCCAGCTCACCAGGGGACAATCTCTATGGCTACACCTTC
CASSPGDNLYGYTF
>TRBV18|TRBD1|TRBJ2-5|NA
TGTGCCAGCTCACCTCCCAAGGGACAGGGCGTGCGGGAGACCCAGTACTTC
CASSPPKGQGVRETQYF
>TRBV7-9|NA|TRBJ2-7|NA
TGTGCCAGCAGCCACCGGGGGACGAAAGGGATCGAGCAGTACTTC
CASSHRGTKGIEQYF
>TRBV19|NA|TRBJ1-2|once
TGTGCCAGTAGTATCGCCAGGGGAAGGGGTTATGGCTACACCTTC
CASSIARGRGYGYTF
>TRBV10-3|NA|TRBJ1-1|NA
TGTGCCATCAGTGGACACCCTCTGGACAGTACATCAGCTTTCTTT
CAISGHPLDSTSAFF
>TRBV2|NA|TRBJ1-2|NA
TGTGCCAGCACGAGACAGGTCCGTTATGGCTACACCTTC
CASTRQVRYGYTF
>TRBV28|NA|TRBJ2-5|NA
TGTGCCAGCAATTCCCCAGGATTAGGAGAGACCCAGTACTTC
CASNSPGLGETQYF
>TRBV5-1|TRBD1|TRBJ1-2|NA
TGCGCCAGCAGCTCACGACAGGGGAACTATGGCTACACCTTC
CASSSRQGNYGYTF
>TRBV29-1|TRBD2|TRBJ2-1|NA
TGCAGCGTTGAAGATTTAGGACTAGCGGGATACAATGAGCAGTTCTTC
CSVEDLGLAGYNEQFF
>TRBV28|TRBD2|TRBJ2-1|NA
TGTGCCAGCAGTCCAATACTAGCGGGGGCCTTCAATGAGCAGTTCTTC
CASSPILAGAFNEQFF
>TRBV30|NA|TRBJ1-3|NA
TGTGCCTGGAGGACGACAGTCTCTGGAAACACCATATATTTT
CAWRTTVSGNTIYF
>TRBV9|TRBD1|TRBJ2-3|once
TGTGCCAGCAGCTATAGACAGGGCGGCACAGATACGCAGTATTTT
CASSYRQGGTDTQYF
>TRBV11-2|NA|TRBJ1-2|once
TGTGCCAGCAGCTTCGCCGCAGGAGGCTACACCTTC
CASSFAAGGYTF
>TRBV29-1|TRBD2|TRBJ2-1|NA
TGCAGCGTTGAAGGCGGGAGGGCCGCAAATGAGCAGTTCTTC
CSVEGGRAANEQFF
>TRBV6-6|NA|TRBJ2-5|NA
TGTGCCAGCAGTTACTCGAACAGGGAAGAGACCCAGTACTTC
CASSYSNREETQYF
>TRBV5-1|NA|TRBJ2-1|NA
TGCGCCAGCAGCCCGCAACGGCAGAGCTCCTACAATGAGCAGTTCTTC
CASSPQRQSSYNEQFF
>TRBV11-3|NA|TRBJ2-5|NA
TGTGCCAGCAGCAGTCGACGACTCCAAGAGACCCAGTACTTC
CASSSRRLQETQYF
>TRBV7-3|TRBD1|TRBJ1-5|NA
TGTGCCAGCAGCAGACGGGACAGCCGCAATCAGCCCCAGCATTTT
CASSRRDSRNQPQHF
>TRBV7-6|NA|TRBJ2-1|NA
TGTGCCAGCAGCCCGCAACAGGGCTCTACCTCCTACAATGAGCAGTTCTTC
CASSPQQGSTSYNEQFF